This T cell receptor (beta chain) was captured by sequencing in a study of cytomegalovirus exposure and HLA in healthy donors. Across the whole study: From donors who were HLA-typed, an early data release held 80 million to 95 million unique TCRs.

This clone came up a few times. Its antigen is unidentified. A multiplex PCR was run with 60 Vbeta primers and 13 Jbeta primers. Sequencing used immunoSEQ multiplex PCR; TCRdb keeps in-frame clones, though not all of them. The sample holds tens of thousands of clones; roughly three quarters are singletons and the top ten take roughly 3%. Points from the study as a whole: The study labeled under 200 TCR beta chains cytomegalovirus-associated. Per published accounts, TCR beta sequences correctly predicted the HLA-A and HLA-B alleles of most subjects.

The TCR sequence derives from a woman aged 30 to 39 in good health and CMV-seronegative. Sequencing was done on a sample of PBMCs.

The CDR3 DNA is TGTGCCAGCAGCTTAGTTGCGGGAAGTTCCCACAATGAGCAGTTCTTC. Protein sequence: CASSLVAGSSHNEQFF. The rearrangement uses TRBV11-3 and TRBJ2-1; TRBD2 might be the D (6 bases). The CDR3 contains 16 residues. CDR1 and CDR2 from the germline V gene are SGHNT and YENEEA. V shed 1 base and J shed 5 bases, with 15 bases lying between them.